The source of this T cell receptor beta chain is a study of T cells in Graves' hyperthyroidism and ophthalmopathy. Study in general: Peripheral blood was drawn at first diagnosis, prior to all treatment.

V was cut by 3 bases and J by 5 bases, with 10 bases left in between. The CDR3 length is 14 residues. Germline assignment: CDR1 KGHDR and CDR2 SFDVKD. Patients between 18 and 65 years old had hyperthyroidism, newly diagnosed and lasting under 2 months. Amplification of TCR beta CDR3 regions was performed using RNA transcripts as template. TCR CDR3 underwent first-round RT-PCR with the HTBI primer set. One entry per CDR3 protein results from TCRdb running MiXCR on the multiplex PCR reads. The sample comprises roughly 580,000 distinct CDR3 sequences, roughly 13% of which are singletons, and 5.5% to 7.5% rests with the top ten.

The specimen was blood. The J gene is TRBJ1-5, the V gene TRBV24-1; perhaps TRBD1 as D (5 bases). This sequence originates from a woman aged 30 to 39 with Graves' hyperthyroidism that later progressed to Graves' ophthalmopathy. The CDR3 is CATSDTQGYQPQHF. In DNA form, the CDR3 reads TGTGCCACCAGTGATACCCAGGGATATCAGCCCCAGCATTTT.